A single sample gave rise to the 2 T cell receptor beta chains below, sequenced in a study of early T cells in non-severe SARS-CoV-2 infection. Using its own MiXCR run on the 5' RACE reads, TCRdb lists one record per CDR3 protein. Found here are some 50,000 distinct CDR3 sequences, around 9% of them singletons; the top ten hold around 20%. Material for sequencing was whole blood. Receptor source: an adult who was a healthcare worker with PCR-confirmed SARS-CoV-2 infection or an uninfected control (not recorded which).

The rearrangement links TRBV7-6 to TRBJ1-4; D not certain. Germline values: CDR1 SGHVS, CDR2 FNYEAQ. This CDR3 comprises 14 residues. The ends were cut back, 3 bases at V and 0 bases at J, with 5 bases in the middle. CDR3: CASSLMATNEKLFF. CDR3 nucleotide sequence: TGTGCCAGCAGCTTGATGGCAACTAATGAAAAACTGTTTTTT.

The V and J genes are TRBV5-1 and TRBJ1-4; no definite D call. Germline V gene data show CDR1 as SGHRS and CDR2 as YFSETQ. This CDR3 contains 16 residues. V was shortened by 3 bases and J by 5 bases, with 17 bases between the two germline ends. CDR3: CASSWERPKKNEKLFF. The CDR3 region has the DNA TGCGCCAGCAGCTGGGAGAGGCCAAAGAAGAATGAAAAACTGTTTTTT.